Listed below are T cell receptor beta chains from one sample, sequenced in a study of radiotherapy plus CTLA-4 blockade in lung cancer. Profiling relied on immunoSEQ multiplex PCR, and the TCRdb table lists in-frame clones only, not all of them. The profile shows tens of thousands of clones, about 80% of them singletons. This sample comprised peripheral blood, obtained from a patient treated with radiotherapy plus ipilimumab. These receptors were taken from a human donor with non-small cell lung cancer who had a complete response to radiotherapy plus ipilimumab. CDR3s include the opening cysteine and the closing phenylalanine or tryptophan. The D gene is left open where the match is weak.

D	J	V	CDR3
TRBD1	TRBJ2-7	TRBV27	CASSRQGGEQYF
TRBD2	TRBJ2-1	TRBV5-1	CASSFGTSGNEQFF
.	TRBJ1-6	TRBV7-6	CASSLVGDSNSPLHF
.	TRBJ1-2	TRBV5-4	CASSRDTANYGYTF
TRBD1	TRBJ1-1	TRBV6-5	CASSYSDRGKTEAFF
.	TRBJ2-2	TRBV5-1	CASSFGWGAKANTGELFF
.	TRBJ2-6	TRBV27	CASSLGGSGANVLTF
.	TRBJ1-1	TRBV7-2	CASSSQGRRTEAFF
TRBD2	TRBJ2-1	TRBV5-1	CASSGGLAGGTDEQFF
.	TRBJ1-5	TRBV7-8	CASSSGTSNQPQHF
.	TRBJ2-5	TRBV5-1	CASSVMERGETQYF
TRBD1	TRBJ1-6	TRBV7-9	CASSNPTGSSYNSPLHF
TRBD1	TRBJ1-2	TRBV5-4	CASSKSRDREYGYTF
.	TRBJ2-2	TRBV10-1	CASSEKGLRNTGELFF
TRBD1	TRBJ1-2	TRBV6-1	CASNPGQGGNYGYTF
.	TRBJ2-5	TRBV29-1	CSVDRLTTLEETQYF
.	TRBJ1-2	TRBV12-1	CASSPKTGTGWGYTF
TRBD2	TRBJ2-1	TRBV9	CASSVGQREGLEQFF
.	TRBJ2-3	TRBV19	CASSIDTPTEDTQYF
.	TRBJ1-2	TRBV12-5	CASGFQGRAYGYTF
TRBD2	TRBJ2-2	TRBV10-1	CASSETVAGAGELFF
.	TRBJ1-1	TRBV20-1	CSVGETEAFF
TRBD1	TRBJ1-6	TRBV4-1	CASSQLTGAFYSPLHF
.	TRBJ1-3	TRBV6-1	CASSNGPISGNTIYF
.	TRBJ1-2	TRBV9	CASSPRPGGYTF
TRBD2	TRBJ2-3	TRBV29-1	CSVEGGGVGTDTQYF
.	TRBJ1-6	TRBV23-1	CASSQSAHNSPLHF
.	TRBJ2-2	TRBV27	CASSLDRINGELFF
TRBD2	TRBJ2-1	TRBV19	CASSFSPGLVVNEQFF
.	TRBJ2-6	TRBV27	CASSFSSGANVLTF
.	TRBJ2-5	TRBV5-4	CASSLAGGPEETQYF
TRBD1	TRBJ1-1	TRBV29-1	CSVENRGGNEAFF
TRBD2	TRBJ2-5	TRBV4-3	CASSQGPAGGSEGQYF
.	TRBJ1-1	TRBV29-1	CTIGGPDGAFF
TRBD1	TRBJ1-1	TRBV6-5	CASSYAPGQGRTEAFF
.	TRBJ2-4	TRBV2	CASNGENIQYF
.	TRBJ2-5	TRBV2	CASRIVETQYF
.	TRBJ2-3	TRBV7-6	CASSLEDTQYF
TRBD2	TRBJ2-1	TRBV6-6	CASGGWEGLGNEQFF
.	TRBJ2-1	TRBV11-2	CASSLDLSGTNEQFF
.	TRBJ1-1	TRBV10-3	CAISESAGPSTEAFF
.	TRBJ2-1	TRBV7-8	CASSLQVQFF
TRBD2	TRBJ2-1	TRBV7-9	CASSPMTSRDSYNEQFF
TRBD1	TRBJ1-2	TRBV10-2	CASSESRTGHGYTF
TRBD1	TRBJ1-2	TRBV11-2	CASSRGQGADGYTF